This record concerns one T cell receptor (beta chain) sequence. Antigen specificity is unknown. The CDR3 totals 18 residues. With V trimmed by 5 bases and J by 1 base, 12 bases remained unmatched. The germline V gene has CDR1 SEHNR and CDR2 FQNEAQ (reference sequence). These data are taken from a study of cytomegalovirus exposure and HLA in healthy donors. Points from the study as a whole: The authors reported that TCR beta sequences could predict HLA-A and HLA-B alleles. These predictions were accurate for most subjects in the first cohort.

13 Jbeta primers and 60 Vbeta primers were used for the PCR. Libraries were prepared by immunoSEQ multiplex PCR; TCRdb keeps only in-frame clonotypes and omits some of them. This repertoire comprises roughly 120,000 clones; its ten largest clones make up approximately 2.6%. This sequence was found in a man aged 30-40 years in good health and CMV-seronegative. The chain recombines TRBV7-9 with TRBJ2-7, with 12 bases that match TRBD2. The sequenced sample was PBMCs. The chain's CDR3 is CASSGNSGLAGFSYEQYF. Here the CDR3 DNA reads TGTGCCAGCAGCGGGAATTCCGGACTAGCGGGATTTTCCTACGAGCAGTACTTC.